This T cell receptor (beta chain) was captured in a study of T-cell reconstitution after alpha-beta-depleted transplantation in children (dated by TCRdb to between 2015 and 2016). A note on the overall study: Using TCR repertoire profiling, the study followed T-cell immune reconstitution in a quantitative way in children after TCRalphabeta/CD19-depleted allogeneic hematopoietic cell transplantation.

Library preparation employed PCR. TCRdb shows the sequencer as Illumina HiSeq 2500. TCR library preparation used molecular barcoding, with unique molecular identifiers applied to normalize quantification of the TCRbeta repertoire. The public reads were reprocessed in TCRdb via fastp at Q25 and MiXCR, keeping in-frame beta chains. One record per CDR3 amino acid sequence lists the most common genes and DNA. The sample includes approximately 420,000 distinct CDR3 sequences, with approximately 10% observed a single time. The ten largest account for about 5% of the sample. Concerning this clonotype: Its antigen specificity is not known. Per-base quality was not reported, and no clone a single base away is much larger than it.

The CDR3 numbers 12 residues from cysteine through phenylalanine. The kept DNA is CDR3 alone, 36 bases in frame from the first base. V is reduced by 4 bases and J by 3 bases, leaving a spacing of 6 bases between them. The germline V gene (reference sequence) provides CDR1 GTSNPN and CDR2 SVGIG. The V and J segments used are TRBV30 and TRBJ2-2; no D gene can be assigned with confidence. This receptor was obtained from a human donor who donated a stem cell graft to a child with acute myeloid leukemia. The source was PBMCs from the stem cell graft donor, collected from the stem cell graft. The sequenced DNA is TGTGCCTGGAACCGACACACCGGGGAGCTGTTTTTT. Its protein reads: CAWNRHTGELFF.